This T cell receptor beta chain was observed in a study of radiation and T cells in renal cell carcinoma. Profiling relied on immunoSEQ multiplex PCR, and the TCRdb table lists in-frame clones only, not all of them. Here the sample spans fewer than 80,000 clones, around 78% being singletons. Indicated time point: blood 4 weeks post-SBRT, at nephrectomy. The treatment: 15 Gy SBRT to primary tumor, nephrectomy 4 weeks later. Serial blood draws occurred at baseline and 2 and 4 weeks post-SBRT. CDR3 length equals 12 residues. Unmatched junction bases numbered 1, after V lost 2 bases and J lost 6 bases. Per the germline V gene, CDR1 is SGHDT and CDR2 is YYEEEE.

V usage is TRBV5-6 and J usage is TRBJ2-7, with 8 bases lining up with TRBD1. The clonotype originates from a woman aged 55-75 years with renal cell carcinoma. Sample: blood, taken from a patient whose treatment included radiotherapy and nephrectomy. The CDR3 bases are TGTGCCAGCAGCTTTACAGGGGGCGAGCAGTACTTC. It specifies CASSFTGGEQYF.